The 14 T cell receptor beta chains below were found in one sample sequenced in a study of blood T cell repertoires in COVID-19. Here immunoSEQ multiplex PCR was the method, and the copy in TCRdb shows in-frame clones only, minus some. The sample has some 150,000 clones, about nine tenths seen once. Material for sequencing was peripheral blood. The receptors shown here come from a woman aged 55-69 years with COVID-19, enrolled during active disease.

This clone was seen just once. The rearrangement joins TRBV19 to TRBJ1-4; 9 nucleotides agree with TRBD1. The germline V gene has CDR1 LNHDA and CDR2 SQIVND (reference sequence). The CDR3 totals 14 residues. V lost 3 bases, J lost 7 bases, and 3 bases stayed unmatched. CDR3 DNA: TGTGCCAGTAGTATGGGACAGGGTAGTGAAAAACTGTTTTTT. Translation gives CASSMGQGSEKLFF. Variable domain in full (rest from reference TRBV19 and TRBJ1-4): DGGITQSPKYLFRKEGQNVTLSCEQNLNHDAMYWYRQDPGQGLRLIYYSQIVNDFQKGDIAEGYSVSREKKESFPLTVTSAQKNPTAFYLCASSMGQGSEKLFFGSGTQLSVL.

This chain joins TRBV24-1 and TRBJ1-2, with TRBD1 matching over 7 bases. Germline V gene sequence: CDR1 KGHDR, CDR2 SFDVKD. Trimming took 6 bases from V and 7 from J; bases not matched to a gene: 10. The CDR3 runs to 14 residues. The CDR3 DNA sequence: TGTGCCACCAGTTTTCCGGGACAGAAGGGTGGCTACACCTTC. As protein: CATSFPGQKGGYTF.

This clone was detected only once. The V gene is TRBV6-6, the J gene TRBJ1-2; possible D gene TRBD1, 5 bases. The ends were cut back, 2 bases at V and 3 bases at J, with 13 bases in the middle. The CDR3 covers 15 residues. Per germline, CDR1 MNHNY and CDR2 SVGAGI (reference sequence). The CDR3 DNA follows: TGTGCCAGCAGTTACGGGGCAGAGGTGGACTATGGCTACACCTTC. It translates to CASSYGAEVDYGYTF.

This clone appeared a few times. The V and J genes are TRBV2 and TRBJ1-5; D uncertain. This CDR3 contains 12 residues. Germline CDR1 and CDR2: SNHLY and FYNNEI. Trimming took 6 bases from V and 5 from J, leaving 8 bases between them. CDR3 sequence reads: CASRRLDQPQHF. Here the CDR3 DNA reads TGTGCCAGCAGGAGACTTGATCAGCCCCAGCATTTT.

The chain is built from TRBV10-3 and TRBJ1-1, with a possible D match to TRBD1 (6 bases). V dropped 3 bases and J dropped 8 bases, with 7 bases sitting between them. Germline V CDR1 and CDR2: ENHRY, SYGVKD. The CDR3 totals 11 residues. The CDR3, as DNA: TGTGCCATCAGTGATGGGGGCGAAGCTTTCTTT. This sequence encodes CAISDGGEAFF.

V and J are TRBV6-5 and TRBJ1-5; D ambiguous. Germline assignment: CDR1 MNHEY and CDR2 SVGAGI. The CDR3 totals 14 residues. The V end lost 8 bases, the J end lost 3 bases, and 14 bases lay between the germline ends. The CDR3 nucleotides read TGTGCCAGCCAGATCATCCCCAACAATCAGCCCCAGCATTTT. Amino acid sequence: CASQIIPNNQPQHF.

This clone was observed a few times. The CDR3 protein is CATSNTGRVATNEKLFF. The CDR3 nucleotides read TGTGCCACCAGCAATACAGGGAGGGTGGCAACTAATGAAAAACTGTTTTTT. The chain links TRBV24-1 to TRBJ1-4; the D gene is possibly TRBD1 (6 bases). The germline V and J ends were trimmed by 7 bases and 0 bases, with 17 bases remaining between them. Looked up from germline, CDR1 is KGHDR and CDR2 is SFDVKD. There are 17 residues in the CDR3.

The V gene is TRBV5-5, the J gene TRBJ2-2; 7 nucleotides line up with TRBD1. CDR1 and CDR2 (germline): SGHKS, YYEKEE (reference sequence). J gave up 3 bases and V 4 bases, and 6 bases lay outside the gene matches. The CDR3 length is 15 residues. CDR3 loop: CASSPPGQYTGELFF. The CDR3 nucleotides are TGTGCCAGCAGCCCGCCGGGACAGTACACCGGGGAGCTGTTTTTT. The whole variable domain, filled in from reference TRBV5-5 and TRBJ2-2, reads DAGVTQSPTHLIKTRGQQVTLRCSPISGHKSVSWYQQVLGQGPQFIFQYYEKEERGRGNFPDRFSARQFPNYSSELNVNALLLGDSALYLCASSPPGQYTGELFFGEGSRLTVL.

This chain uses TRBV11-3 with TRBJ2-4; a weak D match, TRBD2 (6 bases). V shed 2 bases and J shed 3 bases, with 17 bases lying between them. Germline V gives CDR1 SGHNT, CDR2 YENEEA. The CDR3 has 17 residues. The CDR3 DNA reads TGTGCCAGCAGCTTATCCCCAGGCGGGAAAGTCAAAAACATTCAGTACTTC. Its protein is CASSLSPGGKVKNIQYF.

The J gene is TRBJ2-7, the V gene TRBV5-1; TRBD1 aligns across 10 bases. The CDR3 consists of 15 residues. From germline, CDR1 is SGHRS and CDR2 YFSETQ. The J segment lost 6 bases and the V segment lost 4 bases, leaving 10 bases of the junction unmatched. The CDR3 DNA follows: TGCGCCAGCAGCCGCACCGGGACAGGGGATTCCGAGCAGTACTTC. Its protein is CASSRTGTGDSEQYF.

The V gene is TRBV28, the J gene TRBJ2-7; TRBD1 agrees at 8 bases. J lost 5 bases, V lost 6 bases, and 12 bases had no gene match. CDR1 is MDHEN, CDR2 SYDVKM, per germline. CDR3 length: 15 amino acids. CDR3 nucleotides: TGTGCCAGCAGCCGGACAGGGAGGCTTCCGGACGAGCAGTACTTC. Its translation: CASSRTGRLPDEQYF. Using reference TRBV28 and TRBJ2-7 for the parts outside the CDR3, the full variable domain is DVKVTQSSRYLVKRTGEKVFLECVQDMDHENMFWYRQDPGLGLRLIYFSYDVKMKEKGDIPEGYSVSREKKERFSLILESASTNQTSMYLCASSRTGRLPDEQYFGPGTRLTVT.

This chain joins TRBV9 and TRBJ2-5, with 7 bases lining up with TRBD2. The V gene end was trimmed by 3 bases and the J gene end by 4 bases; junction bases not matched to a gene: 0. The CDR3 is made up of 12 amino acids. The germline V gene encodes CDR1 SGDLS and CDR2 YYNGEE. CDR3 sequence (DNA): TGTGCCAGCAGCGCTAGCGGAGAGACCCAGTACTTC. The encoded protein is CASSASGETQYF.

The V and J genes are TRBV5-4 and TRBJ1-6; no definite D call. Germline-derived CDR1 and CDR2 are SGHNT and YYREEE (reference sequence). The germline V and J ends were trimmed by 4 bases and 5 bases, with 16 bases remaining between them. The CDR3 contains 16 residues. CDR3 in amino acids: CASSRGPMGDNSPLHF. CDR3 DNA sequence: TGTGCCAGCAGCCGCGGACCGATGGGAGATAATTCACCCCTCCACTTT.

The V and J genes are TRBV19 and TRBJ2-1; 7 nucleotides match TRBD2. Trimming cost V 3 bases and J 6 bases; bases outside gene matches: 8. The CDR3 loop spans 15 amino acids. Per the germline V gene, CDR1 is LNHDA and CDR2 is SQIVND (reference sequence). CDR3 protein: CASSIGGGDSNEQFF. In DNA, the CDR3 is TGTGCCAGTAGTATTGGGGGAGGGGATTCCAATGAGCAGTTCTTC.